The 15 T cell receptor beta chains given below trace back to one sample, sequenced in a study of blood T cell repertoires in COVID-19. Profiling relied on immunoSEQ multiplex PCR, and the TCRdb table lists in-frame clones only, not all of them. The profile covers some 250,000 clones, with approximately 91% appearing a single time and roughly 1.2% taken by the ten largest. Sequencing used PBMCs or T cells enriched from blood (not recorded which). The receptors were gathered from a human donor in a cohort exposed to, infected with or recovered from COVID-19 (not recorded which). The donor label of this sample is uncertain.

The genes are TRBV30 and TRBJ2-7; unclear D gene. Germline V gene data show CDR1 as GTSNPN and CDR2 as SVGIG (reference sequence). The V gene lost 0 bases and the J gene lost 7 bases, with 7 bases spanning the gap. This CDR3 spans 11 amino acids. The CDR3 coding sequence is TGTGCCTGGAGTGTAATGAGGGAGCAGTACTTC. Amino acids: CAWSVMREQYF.

This chain connects TRBV19 to TRBJ1-1; D is unclear. Trimming cost V 5 bases and J 0 bases, with 7 bases left between them. Germline values: CDR1 LNHDA, CDR2 SQIVND (reference sequence). This CDR3 spans 13 amino acids. The CDR3 region has the DNA TGTGCCAGTAGTTCAGAATTGAACACTGAAGCTTTCTTT. Translation gives CASSSELNTEAFF.

This clone was detected only once. The chain has TRBV19 and TRBJ1-5; D gene uncertain. The CDR3 extends over 13 amino acids. Per the germline V gene, CDR1 is LNHDA and CDR2 is SQIVND (reference sequence). Trimming shortened V by 4 bases and J by 4 bases, and 8 bases separated the two germline ends. In DNA, the CDR3 is TGTGCCAGTAGTACTGAAACTAATCAGCCCCAGCATTTT. It codes for CASSTETNQPQHF.

The rearrangement joins TRBV19 to TRBJ1-2, with a possible D match to TRBD1 (5 bases). Between the trimmed V and J ends, which lost 4 bases and 0 bases, there was a span of 12 bases. The CDR3 sequence is 15 residues long. The germline V gene encodes CDR1 LNHDA and CDR2 SQIVND (reference sequence). This CDR3 is CASSTFGGANYGYTF. The CDR3 nucleotides are TGTGCCAGTAGTACCTTCGGGGGAGCTAACTATGGCTACACCTTC.

The chain joins TRBV6-5 to TRBJ2-7; the match to TRBD1 covers 12 bases. Trimming at V came to 7 bases and at J to 7 bases, leaving 8 bases not matched to a gene. Germline V CDR1 and CDR2: MNHEY, SVGAGI. The CDR3 is 14 amino acids. The CDR3 is CASTGGQGAREQYF. The CDR3 DNA sequence: TGTGCCAGCACCGGGGGACAGGGGGCAAGGGAGCAGTACTTC.

The rearrangement joins TRBV6-5 to TRBJ1-1; 7 bases match TRBD1. V was clipped by 8 bases and J by 2 bases; unmatched bases: 5. Germline V gene data show CDR1 as MNHEY and CDR2 as SVGAGI. The CDR3 consists of 13 residues. CDR3 protein: CASRQGGNTEAFF. For the CDR3, the DNA is TGTGCCAGCCGACAGGGTGGTAACACTGAAGCTTTCTTT.

The V call is TRBV19, the J call TRBJ1-4; maybe TRBD1 (5 bases). The CDR3 is 15 amino acids. Trimming took off 2 bases at V and 4 bases at J, with 11 bases between the two ends. Germline CDR1 and CDR2: LNHDA and SQIVND (reference sequence). This chain's CDR3 is CASSIRGPGNEKLFF. CDR3 sequence (DNA): TGTGCCAGTAGTATAAGGGGCCCTGGTAATGAAAAACTGTTTTTT.

This chain joins TRBV25-1 and TRBJ1-1; 7 nucleotides line up with TRBD1. From germline, CDR1 is MGHDK and CDR2 SYGVNS. The J segment lost 6 bases and the V segment lost 2 bases, leaving 9 bases of the junction unmatched. This CDR3 region has 15 residues. CDR3 in amino acids: CASSEGQGQGAEAFF. Written as DNA, the CDR3 is TGTGCCAGCAGTGAAGGACAAGGCCAGGGGGCTGAAGCTTTCTTT.

The chain uses TRBV19 and TRBJ1-2; 7 nucleotides agree with TRBD1. Unmatched junction bases numbered 8, after V lost 3 bases and J lost 4 bases. Germline CDR1 reads LNHDA; CDR2 reads SQIVND (reference sequence). CDR3 size: 15 residues. CDR3 DNA sequence: TGTGCCAGTAGTATCAATCACAGGGGCCTCTATGGCTACACCTTC. Protein: CASSINHRGLYGYTF.

The chain uses TRBV6-5 and TRBJ1-1; 9 nucleotides match TRBD1. Per germline, CDR1 MNHEY and CDR2 SVGAGI. Unmatched junction bases numbered 4, after V lost 4 bases and J lost 1 base. CDR3 length: 15 amino acids. In DNA, the CDR3 is TGTGCCAGCAGTTCTGAACAGGGGGCGAACACTGAAGCTTTCTTT. Amino acid sequence: CASSSEQGANTEAFF.

The J gene is TRBJ2-5, the V gene TRBV19; D not certain. V was trimmed by 0 bases and J by 4 bases, leaving 9 bases between them. The CDR3 is 14 amino acids. Germline CDR1 reads LNHDA; CDR2 reads SQIVND (reference sequence). CDR3 loop: CASSIDATRETQYF. Here the CDR3 DNA reads TGTGCCAGTAGTATAGATGCGACAAGAGAGACCCAGTACTTC.

This chain uses TRBV29-1 with TRBJ2-7, with a tentative D call TRBD2 (6 bases). V was pared by 7 bases and J by 5 bases, with 18 bases between. This CDR3 comprises 13 residues. Germline CDR1 and CDR2: SQVTM and ANQGSEA. The CDR3 loop is CSALGGIFDEQYF. The CDR3 DNA sequence: TGCAGCGCCCTCGGAGGGATTTTTGACGAGCAGTACTTC.

The V gene is TRBV7-2, the J gene TRBJ1-1; the D gene is possibly TRBD1 (5 bases). The CDR3 has 13 residues. Germline CDR1 reads SGHTA; CDR2 reads FQGNSA. V was clipped by 8 bases and J by 1 base, with 11 bases between them. DNA of the CDR3: TGTGCCAGCCACCCAGGGCGGAACACTGAAGCTTTCTTT. Protein sequence: CASHPGRNTEAFF.

J is TRBJ2-3 and V is TRBV5-5, with 14 positions matching TRBD2. V was pared by 2 bases and J by 10 bases, with 15 bases of the junction left unmatched. Germline lookup yields CDR1 SGHKS and CDR2 YYEKEE (reference sequence). The CDR3 has 18 amino acids. CDR3 region: CASSLEPTTSGGASAQYF. The CDR3 DNA reads as TGTGCCAGCAGCTTAGAACCTACGACTAGCGGGGGGGCCTCGGCGCAGTATTTT.

This sequence joins TRBV10-3 and TRBJ1-1; a possible D gene is TRBD1 (5 bases). The CDR3 length is 13 residues. Trimming took 7 bases from V and 3 from J, leaving 12 bases between them. Germline assignment: CDR1 ENHRY and CDR2 SYGVKD. For the CDR3, the DNA is TGTGCCATCACGTTAAGCAGGGACACTGAAGCTTTCTTT. This encodes CAITLSRDTEAFF.